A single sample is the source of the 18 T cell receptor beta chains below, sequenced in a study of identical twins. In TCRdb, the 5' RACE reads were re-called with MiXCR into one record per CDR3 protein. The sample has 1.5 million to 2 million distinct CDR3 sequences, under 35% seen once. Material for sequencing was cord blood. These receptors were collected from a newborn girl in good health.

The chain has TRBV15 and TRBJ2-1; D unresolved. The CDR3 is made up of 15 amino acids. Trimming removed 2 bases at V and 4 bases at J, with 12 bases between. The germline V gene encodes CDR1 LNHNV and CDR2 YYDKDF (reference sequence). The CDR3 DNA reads TGTGCCACCAGCAGACTCAAGTGGCAGTACAATGAGCAGTTCTTC. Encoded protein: CATSRLKWQYNEQFF.

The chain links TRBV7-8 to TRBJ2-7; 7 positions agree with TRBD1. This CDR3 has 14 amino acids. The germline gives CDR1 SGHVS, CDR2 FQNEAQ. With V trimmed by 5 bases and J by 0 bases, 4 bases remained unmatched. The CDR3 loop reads CASSVDRASYEQYF. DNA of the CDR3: TGTGCCAGCAGCGTAGACAGGGCCTCCTACGAGCAGTACTTC.

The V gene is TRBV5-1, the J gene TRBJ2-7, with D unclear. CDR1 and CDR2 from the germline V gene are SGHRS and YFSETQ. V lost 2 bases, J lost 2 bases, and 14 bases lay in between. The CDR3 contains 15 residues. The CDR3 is CASSFSSRGPYEQYF. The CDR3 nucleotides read TGCGCCAGCAGCTTTAGCTCCCGTGGGCCCTACGAGCAGTACTTC. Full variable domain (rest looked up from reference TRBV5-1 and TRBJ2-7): KAGVTQTPRYLIKTRGQQVTLSCSPISGHRSVSWYQQTPGQGLQFLFEYFSETQRNKGNFPGRFSGRQFSNSRSEMNVSTLELGDSALYLCASSFSSRGPYEQYFGPGTRLTVT.

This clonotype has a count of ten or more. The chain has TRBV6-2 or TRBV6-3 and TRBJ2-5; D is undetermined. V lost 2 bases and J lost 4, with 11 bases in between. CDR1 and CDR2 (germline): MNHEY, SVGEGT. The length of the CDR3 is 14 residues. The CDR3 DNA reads TGTGCCAGCAGTTACGCGCGGATGCGAGAGACCCAGTACTTC. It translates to CASSYARMRETQYF.

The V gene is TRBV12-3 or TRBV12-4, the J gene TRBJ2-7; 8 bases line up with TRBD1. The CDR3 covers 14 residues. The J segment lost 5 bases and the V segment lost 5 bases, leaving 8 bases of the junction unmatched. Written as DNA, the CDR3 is TGTGCCAGCAGTACATGGACAGGGACGGACGAGCAGTACTTC. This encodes CASSTWTGTDEQYF.

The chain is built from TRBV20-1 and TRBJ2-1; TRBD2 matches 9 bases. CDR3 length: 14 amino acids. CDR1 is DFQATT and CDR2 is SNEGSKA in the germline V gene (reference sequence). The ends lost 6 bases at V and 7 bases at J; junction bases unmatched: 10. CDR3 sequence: CSATTGTSMNEQFF. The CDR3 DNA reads TGCAGTGCCACTACCGGGACTAGCATGAATGAGCAGTTCTTC.

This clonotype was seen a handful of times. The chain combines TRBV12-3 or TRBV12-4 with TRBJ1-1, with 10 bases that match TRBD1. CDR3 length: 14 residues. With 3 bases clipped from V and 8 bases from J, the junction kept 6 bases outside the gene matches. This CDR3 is CASSFETGGSEAFF. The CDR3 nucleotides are TGTGCCAGCAGTTTTGAGACAGGGGGCTCGGAAGCTTTCTTT.

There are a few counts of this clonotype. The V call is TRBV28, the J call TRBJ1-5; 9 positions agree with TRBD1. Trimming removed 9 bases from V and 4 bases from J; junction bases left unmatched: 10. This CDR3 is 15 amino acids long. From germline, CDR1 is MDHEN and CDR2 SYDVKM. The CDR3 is CASAQTGGPNQPQHF. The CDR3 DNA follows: TGTGCCAGTGCCCAAACAGGGGGCCCTAATCAGCCCCAGCATTTT.

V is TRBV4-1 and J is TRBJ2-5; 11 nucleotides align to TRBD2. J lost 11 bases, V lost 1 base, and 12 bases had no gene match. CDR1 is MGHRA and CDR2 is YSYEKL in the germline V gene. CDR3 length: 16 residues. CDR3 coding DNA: TGCGCCAGCAGCCAAGGACTAGCGGGGAAATCATATGAGCAGTACTTC. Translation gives CASSQGLAGKSYEQYF.

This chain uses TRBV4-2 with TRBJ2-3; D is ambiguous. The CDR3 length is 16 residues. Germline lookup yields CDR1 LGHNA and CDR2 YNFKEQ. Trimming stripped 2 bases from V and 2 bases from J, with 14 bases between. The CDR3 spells CASSQNRARPTDTQYF. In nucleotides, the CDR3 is TGTGCCAGCAGCCAAAATCGGGCTAGGCCCACAGATACGCAGTATTTT.

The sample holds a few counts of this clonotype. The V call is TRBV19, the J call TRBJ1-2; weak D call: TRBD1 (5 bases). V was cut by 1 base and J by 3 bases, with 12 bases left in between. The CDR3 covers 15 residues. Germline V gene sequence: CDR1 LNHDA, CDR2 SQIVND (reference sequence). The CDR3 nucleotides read TGTGCCAGTAGTATAGGTGAAGGGGCGGACTATGGCTACACCTTC. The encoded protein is CASSIGEGADYGYTF.

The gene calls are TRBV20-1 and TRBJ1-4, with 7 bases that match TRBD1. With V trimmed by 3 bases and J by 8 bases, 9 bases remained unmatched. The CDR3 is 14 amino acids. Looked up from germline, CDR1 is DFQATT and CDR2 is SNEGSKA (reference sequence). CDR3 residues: CSARLQGRAEKLFF. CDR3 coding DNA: TGCAGTGCTAGGTTACAGGGGAGGGCAGAAAAACTGTTTTTT.

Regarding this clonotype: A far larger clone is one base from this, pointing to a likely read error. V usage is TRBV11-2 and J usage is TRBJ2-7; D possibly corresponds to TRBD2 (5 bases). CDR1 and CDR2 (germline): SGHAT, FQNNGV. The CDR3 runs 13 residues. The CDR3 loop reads CACSLEGSYEQYF. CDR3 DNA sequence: TGTGCCTGCAGCTTAGAGGGCTCCTACGAGCAGTACTTC.

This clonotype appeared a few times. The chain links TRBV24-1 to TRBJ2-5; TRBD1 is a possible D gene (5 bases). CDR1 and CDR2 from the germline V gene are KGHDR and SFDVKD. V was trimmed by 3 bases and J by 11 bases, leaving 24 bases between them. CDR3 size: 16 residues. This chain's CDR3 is CATSDPGYRSVSEQYF. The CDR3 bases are TGTGCCACCAGTGATCCAGGGTACCGGTCTGTGAGTGAGCAGTACTTC.

The CDR3 DNA follows: TGTGCCAGCAGCTGGAGGAGTGGCTACGAGCAGTACTTC. Its translation: CASSWRSGYEQYF. The chain is built from TRBV5-4 and TRBJ2-7; maybe TRBD2 (5 bases). The CDR3 consists of 13 residues. The V and J ends lost 3 bases and 3 bases respectively, with 10 bases between them. CDR1 and CDR2 from the germline V gene are SGHNT and YYREEE (reference sequence).

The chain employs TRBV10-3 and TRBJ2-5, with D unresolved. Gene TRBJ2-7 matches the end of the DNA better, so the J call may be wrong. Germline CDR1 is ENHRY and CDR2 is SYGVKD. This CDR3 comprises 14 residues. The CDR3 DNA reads TGTGCCATCAGTGAGTCCGGCAGTCCCTACGAGCAGTACTTC. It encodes CAISESGSPYEQYF.

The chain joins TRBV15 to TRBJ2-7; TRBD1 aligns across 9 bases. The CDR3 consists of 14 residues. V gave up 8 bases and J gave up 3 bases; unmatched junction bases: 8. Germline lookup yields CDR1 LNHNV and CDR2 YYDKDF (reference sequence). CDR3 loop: CATRSDRGYYEQYF. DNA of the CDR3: TGTGCCACCCGGTCGGACAGGGGTTACTACGAGCAGTACTTC.

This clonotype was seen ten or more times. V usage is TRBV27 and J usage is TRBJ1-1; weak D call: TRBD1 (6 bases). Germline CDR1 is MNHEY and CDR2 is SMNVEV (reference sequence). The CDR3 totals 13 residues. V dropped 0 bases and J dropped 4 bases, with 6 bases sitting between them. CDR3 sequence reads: CASSLSGGTEAFF. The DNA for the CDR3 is TGTGCCAGCAGTTTATCAGGGGGCACTGAAGCTTTCTTT.